These T cell receptor beta chains were read from a single sample in a study of early T cells in non-severe SARS-CoV-2 infection. One entry per CDR3 protein results from TCRdb running MiXCR on the 5' RACE reads. The profile covers under 80,000 distinct CDR3 sequences, with 11% appearing a single time and about 4.1% taken by the ten largest. Sequencing was done on a sample of whole blood. The receptors shown here come from an adult who was a healthcare worker with PCR-confirmed SARS-CoV-2 infection or an uninfected control (not recorded which). Each CDR3 is given with its conserved first and last residue. D genes are given only for firm matches. Not all rows give a size; the values are once, few, many and, for expanded clones, a class.

V gene	clone size	J gene	D gene	CDR3 DNA	CDR3 protein
TRBV28	medium-sized	TRBJ1-5	-	TGTGCCAGCAGTTTAGGTCGGACGGGGAATCAGCCCCAGCATTTT	CASSLGRTGNQPQHF
TRBV7-9	many	TRBJ2-1	-	TGTGCCAGCAGCTTACAACAGGAGCAGTTCTTC	CASSLQQEQFF
TRBV6-1	many	TRBJ1-4	TRBD1	TGTGCCAGCAGTGCCTGGACAGGGCAGAAACTGTTTTTT	CASSAWTGQKLFF
TRBV12-3/TRBV12-4	few	TRBJ1-3	-	TGTGCCAGCAGTTTTGGGCAGGCCGGATCTGGAAACACCATATATTTT	CASSFGQAGSGNTIYF
TRBV29-1	many	TRBJ2-1	-	TGCAGCGTCGTCCGGAGTATGGAGCAGTTCTTC	CSVVRSMEQFF
TRBV5-1	-	TRBJ2-1	-	TGCGCCAGCAGCCTGGTGCCTATACCGAACCCAAACAATGAGCAGTTCTTC	CASSLVPIPNPNNEQFF
TRBV28	-	TRBJ2-5	-	TGTGCCAGCAGTGTACCTCCCTTTGCCCAGTACTTC	CASSVPPFAQYF
TRBV24-1	many	TRBJ2-5	-	TGTGCCACCAGTGATAGGGAGACCCAGTACTTC	CATSDRETQYF
TRBV28	many	TRBJ2-6	TRBD1	TGTGCCAGCAGTTCTGGACAGGGTTACTCTGGGGCCAACGTCCTGACTTTC	CASSSGQGYSGANVLTF
TRBV9	-	TRBJ2-3	TRBD2	TGTGCCAGCAGCGTAGGCGTAAGCGGGGGGACCCCAGATACGCAGTATTTT	CASSVGVSGGTPDTQYF
TRBV21-1	many	TRBJ2-7	-	TGTGCCAGCAGCAAAAGCTGCCCCTCCTACGAGCAGTACTTC	CASSKSCPSYEQYF
TRBV5-1	few	TRBJ2-7	TRBD2	TGCGCCAGCGCGCCGTCGGGACTAGTTTCCTACGAGCAGTACTTC	CASAPSGLVSYEQYF
TRBV6-5	-	TRBJ2-3	TRBD1	TGTGCCAGCCGGCCACCGCGTTTAGGGGGCCCCGGGCGCACAGATACGCAGTATTTT	CASRPPRLGGPGRTDTQYF
TRBV5-1	many	TRBJ2-7	-	TGCGCCACTCAGATGGGGCCCGAGAGCTCCTACGAGCAGTACTTC	CATQMGPESSYEQYF
TRBV6-5	once	TRBJ1-2	TRBD1	TGTGCCAGCAGACCGACAGGGAACTATGGCTACACCTTC	CASRPTGNYGYTF
TRBV27	many	TRBJ2-3	-	TGTGCCAGCAGTCCAGCTATGGGGGAGTTTTCAGATACGCAGTATTTT	CASSPAMGEFSDTQYF
TRBV20-1	many	TRBJ1-5	-	TGCAGTGCTATCCAGGGGTCGGTGAGCAATCAGCCCCAGCATTTT	CSAIQGSVSNQPQHF
TRBV3-1	-	TRBJ2-7	TRBD2	TGTGCCAGCAGCCAACCGGGACTAGCGGGGGCCCTCTCCTACGAGCAGTACTTC	CASSQPGLAGALSYEQYF
TRBV11-2	many	TRBJ1-1	-	TGTGCCAGCAGTTTTAGCCAGATGAACACTGAAGCTTTCTTT	CASSFSQMNTEAFF
TRBV2	many	TRBJ2-2	-	TGTGCCAGCATTGGAGGGCAAGGCACCGGGGAGCTGTTTTTT	CASIGGQGTGELFF
TRBV20-1	few	TRBJ1-5	-	TGCAGTGCTAGAGCAGGGGTCGGGCAGCCCCAGCATTTT	CSARAGVGQPQHF
TRBV7-9	many	TRBJ2-2	-	TGTGCCAGCAGCAACCGGGACAAGAACACCGGGGAGCTGTTTTTT	CASSNRDKNTGELFF
TRBV10-1	-	TRBJ2-5	-	TGCGCCAGCAGTGACGGTAACCAAGAGACCCAGTACTTC	CASSDGNQETQYF
TRBV6-2/TRBV6-3	many	TRBJ2-5	-	TGTGCCAGCAGTTACGGGATCGGCGAGACCCAGTACTTC	CASSYGIGETQYF
TRBV19	many	TRBJ2-7	-	TGTGCCGGAGGGGGACTCCCGGTGATCGAGCAGTACTTC	CAGGGLPVIEQYF
TRBV18	many	TRBJ2-6	-	TGTGCCAGCTCACCACAACAGGGTATCTCTGGGGCCAACGTCCTGACTTTC	CASSPQQGISGANVLTF
TRBV29-1	many	TRBJ1-1	-	TGCAGCGTTGAAATCCCCGGGACGGTTGAAGCTTTCTTT	CSVEIPGTVEAFF
TRBV12-3/TRBV12-4	many	TRBJ2-7	-	TGTGCCAGCAGTTTAGTGGACCGGGGAGGTATATACGAGCAGTACTTC	CASSLVDRGGIYEQYF
TRBV28	many	TRBJ1-5	-	TGTGCCAGCAGTTTTTCCCAGGGTGATCAGCCCCAGCATTTT	CASSFSQGDQPQHF
TRBV4-1	many	TRBJ2-1	-	TGCGCCAGCAGCCAAGGGAGTAGAAATGAGCAGTTCTTC	CASSQGSRNEQFF
TRBV25-1	many	TRBJ2-1	-	TGTGCCAGCAGTGCGCTAGGGGGTCGCAGGGATGAGCAGTTCTTC	CASSALGGRRDEQFF
TRBV7-2	many	TRBJ2-5	TRBD1	TGTGCCAGCAGCCCCGGGACAGGTTATTCGGAGACCCAGTACTTC	CASSPGTGYSETQYF
TRBV12-3/TRBV12-4	few	TRBJ2-7	TRBD1	TGTGCCAGCAGTCGGGACAGGGCCGACGAGCAGTACTTC	CASSRDRADEQYF
TRBV5-1	many	TRBJ1-4	TRBD1	TGCGCCAGCAGCTCTGAAGGACAGGCTGTAGAAAAACTGTTTTTT	CASSSEGQAVEKLFF
TRBV2	many	TRBJ1-5	-	TGTGCCAGCATCCTACAGCCAGGGCCCTCTCAGCCCCAGCATTTT	CASILQPGPSQPQHF
TRBV7-3	-	TRBJ1-6	-	TGTGCCAGCAGCTTAAGTGGGGATTCACCCCTCCACTTT	CASSLSGDSPLHF
TRBV7-8	few	TRBJ2-3	-	TGTGCCAGCAGCTTAGAAAGCACAGATACGCAGTATTTT	CASSLESTDTQYF
TRBV4-1	-	TRBJ2-7	TRBD2	TGCGCCAGCAGCCAAGCCCGTAGCGGGACCTACGAGCAGTACTTC	CASSQARSGTYEQYF
TRBV6-1	many	TRBJ2-1	TRBD1	TGTGCCAGCAGTGCCGGGACAGTATGGCGCTACAATGAGCAGTTCTTC	CASSAGTVWRYNEQFF
TRBV4-1	many	TRBJ1-6	-	TGCGCCAGCAGGCTATCGCCATATAATTCACCCCTCCACTTT	CASRLSPYNSPLHF
TRBV7-9	many	TRBJ2-7	-	TGTGCCAGCAGCCGAGTCACAGGATATCGGGAGCAGTACTTC	CASSRVTGYREQYF
TRBV6-1	many	TRBJ2-1	-	TGTGCCAGCAGTGAATATTGGCAGGGGCGAGACGAGCAGTTCTTC	CASSEYWQGRDEQFF
TRBV20-1	many	TRBJ2-1	-	TGCAGTGCTAGAGATACCCCGGGGGGCCGGTTTAATGAGCAGTTCTTC	CSARDTPGGRFNEQFF
TRBV5-1	few	TRBJ2-5	-	TGCGCCAGCAGCTTGGCCGGTATTTCGGGAGAGACCCAGTACTTC	CASSLAGISGETQYF